The clone carrying this T cell receptor beta chain appeared once. Antigen: not known. PCR was performed using 60 Vbeta and 13 Jbeta primers. The method was immunoSEQ multiplex PCR; TCRdb's version includes in-frame clones alone and lacks a portion of them. The sample contains about 170,000 clones, 55% to 65% of which appear only once. These data originate in a study of cytomegalovirus exposure and HLA in healthy donors. Study observations and caveats: TCR sequences were mostly rare, though some public TCRs occurred in many donors.

Trimming pared 2 bases from V and 1 base from J, leaving 13 bases between. The CDR3 extends over 16 amino acids. Germline values: CDR1 MNHNS, CDR2 SASEGT. The chain has TRBV6-1 and TRBJ2-3; D is perhaps TRBD2 (7 bases). The specimen sequenced was PBMCs. The TCR comes from a man aged 35 to 55 in good health and CMV-seronegative. CDR3 region: CASSESRGAGTDTQYF. The DNA for the CDR3 is TGTGCCAGCAGTGAATCCCGGGGGGCAGGCACAGATACGCAGTATTTT.